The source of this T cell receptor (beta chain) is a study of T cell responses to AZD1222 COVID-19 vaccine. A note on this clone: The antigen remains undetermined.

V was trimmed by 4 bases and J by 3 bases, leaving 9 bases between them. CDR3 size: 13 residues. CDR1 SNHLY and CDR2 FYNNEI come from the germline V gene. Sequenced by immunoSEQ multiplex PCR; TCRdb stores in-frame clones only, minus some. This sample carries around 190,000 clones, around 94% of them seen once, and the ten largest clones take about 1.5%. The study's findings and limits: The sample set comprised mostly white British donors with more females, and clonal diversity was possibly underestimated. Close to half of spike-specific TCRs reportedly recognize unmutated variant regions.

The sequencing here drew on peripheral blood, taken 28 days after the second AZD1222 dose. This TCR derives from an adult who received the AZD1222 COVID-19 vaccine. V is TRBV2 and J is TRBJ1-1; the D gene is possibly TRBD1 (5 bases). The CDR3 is CASSVQVYTEAFF. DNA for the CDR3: TGTGCCAGCAGTGTACAGGTGTACACTGAAGCTTTCTTT.